This TCR beta chain comes out of a study of cytomegalovirus exposure and HLA in healthy donors. Healthy bone marrow donors made up the donors. Study-wide results and caveats: No immune exposure information besides CMV serostatus was available. A later analysis linked a missense variant in DCLRE1C to the trimming of TCR beta V and J genes.

On this clone itself: The target antigen is unknown.

PCR used 60 Vbeta primers and 13 Jbeta primers. Method: immunoSEQ multiplex PCR; TCRdb's copy keeps in-frame clones and lacks some. The data contain some 120,000 clones, 70% to 80% of them singletons. V was clipped by 4 bases and J by 6 bases; unmatched bases: 3. CDR1 and CDR2 (germline): SQVTM, ANQGSEA. This CDR3 is 14 amino acids long. Sequencing input: PBMCs. This receptor was identified in a man aged 45-65 years in good health and CMV-seronegative. This chain joins TRBV29-1 and TRBJ2-1; 13 bases map to TRBD2. The CDR3 nucleotides are TGCAGCGTTGGCCGGACTAGCGGGAGCAATGAGCAGTTCTTC. As protein: CSVGRTSGSNEQFF.